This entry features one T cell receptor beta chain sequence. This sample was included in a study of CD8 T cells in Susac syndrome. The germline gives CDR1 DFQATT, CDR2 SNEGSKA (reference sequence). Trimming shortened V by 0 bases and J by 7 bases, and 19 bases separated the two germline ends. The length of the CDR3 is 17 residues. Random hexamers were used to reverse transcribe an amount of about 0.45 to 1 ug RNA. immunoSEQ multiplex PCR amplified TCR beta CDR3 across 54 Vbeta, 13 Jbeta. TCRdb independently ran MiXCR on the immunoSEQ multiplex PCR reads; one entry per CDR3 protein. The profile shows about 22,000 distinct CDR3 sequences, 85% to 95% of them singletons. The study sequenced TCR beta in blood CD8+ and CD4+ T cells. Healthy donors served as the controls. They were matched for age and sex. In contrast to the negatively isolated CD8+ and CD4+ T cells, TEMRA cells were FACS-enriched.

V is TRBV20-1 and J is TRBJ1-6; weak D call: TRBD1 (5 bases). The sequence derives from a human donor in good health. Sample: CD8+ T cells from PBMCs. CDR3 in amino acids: CSARDLWQGSKNSPLHF. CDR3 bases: TGCAGTGCTAGAGATTTGTGGCAGGGATCGAAGAATTCACCCCTCCACTTT.